The clone carrying this T cell receptor beta chain came up a few times. TRB rearrangements were amplified by multiplex PCR with BIOMED2 TRB-A/B primers. From the multiplex PCR reads, TCRdb called clonotypes with MiXCR, one entry per CDR3 protein. The data hold 5,000 or so distinct CDR3 sequences, with about 20% observed a single time. This CDR3 is 12 amino acids long. Germline-derived CDR1 and CDR2 are DFQATT and SNEGSKA (reference sequence). Trimming removed 7 bases at V and 4 bases at J, with 13 bases between. From blood, about 240-550 ng of genomic DNA served as TRB template. This sample stems from a study of T and B cells in COVID-19 patients.

The specimen was blood. The origin of this receptor is a human donor with active COVID-19. The J gene is TRBJ1-2, the V gene TRBV20-1; no firm D call. CDR3 residues: CSGRDEVYGYTF. The CDR3 DNA reads TGCAGTGGCAGAGACGAAGTCTATGGCTACACCTTC.